This T cell receptor beta chain derives from a study of vaccination and CD4 T cells after COVID-19. The Oncomine TCR Beta short-read assay sequenced DNA from cultured CD4+ T cells. TCRdb re-called the PCR reads with MiXCR, one entry per CDR3 protein. The sample holds about 23,000 distinct CDR3 sequences, approximately 44% seen once. This clonotype occurred a few times. Its cognate antigen is unknown. The treatment was: approximately nine-day PBMC culture with coronavirus spike peptide pools or control peptides (ViraFEST assay). The clonotype originates from a human donor who received a COVID-19 vaccine. This material consisted of CD4+ T cells from blood, cultured in vitro, taken before SARS-CoV-2 vaccination.

The CDR3 nucleotides are TGTGCTAGTGCCCAAGGGACGCACTACACTGAAGCTTTCTTT. It is translated as CASAQGTHYTEAFF. This chain connects TRBV12-5 to TRBJ1-1; TRBD1 might be the D (5 bases). The length of the CDR3 is 14 residues. Trimming removed 7 bases at V and 3 bases at J, with 15 bases between. The germline CDR1 and CDR2 sequences are LGHNT and FRNRAP.